This entry lists 4 T cell receptor beta chains sequenced from one sample in a study of blood T cell repertoires in COVID-19. Produced via immunoSEQ multiplex PCR; TCRdb's table is partial and in-frame only. The sample has some 380,000 clones; 90% are singletons. The material sequenced was peripheral blood. Receptor source: a young man with active or convalescent COVID-19.

The chain combines TRBV10-3 with TRBJ2-7, with 8 nucleotides matching TRBD1. Germline V gene sequence: CDR1 ENHRY, CDR2 SYGVKD. The CDR3 consists of 15 residues. V lost 6 bases, J lost 4 bases, and 11 bases stayed unmatched. The CDR3 reads CAISGGRTGWYEQYF. CDR3 bases: TGTGCCATCAGCGGAGGTCGGACAGGGTGGTACGAGCAGTACTTC.

The chain links TRBV9 to TRBJ2-3, with a possible D match to TRBD1 (6 bases). The CDR3 length is 17 residues. CDR1 and CDR2 from the germline V gene are SGDLS and YYNGEE. V was pared by 3 bases and J by 0 bases, with 17 bases between. DNA for the CDR3: TGTGCCAGCAGCGCACCCAGGGGCCTGGGGAGCACAGATACGCAGTATTTT. Translation: CASSAPRGLGSTDTQYF.

This chain links TRBV7-8 with TRBJ1-2, with 8 nucleotides matching TRBD1. Looked up from germline, CDR1 is SGHVS and CDR2 is FQNEAQ. The CDR3 totals 17 residues. V trimming: 4 bases; J trimming: 3 bases; junction bases outside the gene matches: 13. The CDR3 is CASSSGQGAEGDYGYTF. As DNA, the CDR3 is TGTGCCAGCAGCTCGGGGCAGGGGGCGGAAGGAGACTATGGCTACACCTTC. The full variable domain, in which reference TRBV7-8 and TRBJ1-2 provide the parts outside the CDR3, is GAGVSQSPRYKVAKRGQDVALRCDPISGHVSLFWYQQALGQGPEFLTYFQNEAQLDKSGLPSDRFFAERPEGSVSTLKIQRTQQEDSAVYLCASSSGQGAEGDYGYTFGSGTRLTVV.

V gene TRBV12-3 or TRBV12-4 combines with J gene TRBJ1-1; 8 bases match TRBD1. CDR3 length equals 13 residues. The ends lost 8 bases at V and 7 bases at J; junction bases unmatched: 9. Written as DNA, the CDR3 is TGTGCCAGCTTACCCCGGGACAGGTATGAAGCTTTCTTT. Translated, it gives CASLPRDRYEAFF.